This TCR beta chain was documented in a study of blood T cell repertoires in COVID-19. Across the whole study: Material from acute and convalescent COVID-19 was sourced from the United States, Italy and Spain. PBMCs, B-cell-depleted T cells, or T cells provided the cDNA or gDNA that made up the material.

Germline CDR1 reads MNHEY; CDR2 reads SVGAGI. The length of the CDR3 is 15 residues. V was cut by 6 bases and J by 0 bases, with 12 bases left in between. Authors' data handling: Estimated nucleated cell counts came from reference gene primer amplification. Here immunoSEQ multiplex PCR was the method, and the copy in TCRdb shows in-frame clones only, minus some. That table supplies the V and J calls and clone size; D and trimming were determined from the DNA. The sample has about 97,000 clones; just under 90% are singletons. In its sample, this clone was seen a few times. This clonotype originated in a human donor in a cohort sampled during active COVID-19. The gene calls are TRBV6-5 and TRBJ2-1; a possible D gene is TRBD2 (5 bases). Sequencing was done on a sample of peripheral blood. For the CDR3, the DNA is TGTGCCAGCAGGATAACCGGGGTCTCCTACAATGAGCAGTTCTTC. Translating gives CASRITGVSYNEQFF.